These 5 T cell receptor beta chains were all obtained from the same sample, sequenced in a study of T cells in women clearing cervical HPV infection. TCRdb's table, derived via immunoSEQ multiplex PCR, lists solely in-frame clones and lacks some. The sample table includes about 20,000 clones. Specimen: blood buffy coat. The receptors originated from a woman aged 18 to 75 with a cervical HPV16 infection that either progressed to CIN3+ or cleared (not recorded which).

To note about this clone: The junction and the germline gene differ at one end; a read error may be behind it. Read sequence stops 3 residues before the CDR3 end, and the germline J gene provides the missing end. The sample holds other DNA sequences that translate to the same CDR3. This chain connects TRBV10-3 to TRBJ1-3; D is unresolved. The CDR3 consists of 16 residues. Per the germline V gene, CDR1 is ENHRY and CDR2 is SYGVKD. The CDR3 loop is CAISDMTQSSGNTIYF. The part of the CDR3 DNA that was read is TGTGCCATCAGTGACATGACACAAAGCTCTGGAAACACA.

Remarks on this clone: The junction departs from germline at one end; a sequencing error may be responsible. The read falls 3 residues short of the CDR3 end, and the missing part is taken from the germline J gene. This CDR3 is also generated by other DNA sequences in the sample. The genes are TRBV7-6 and TRBJ1-3; D is perhaps TRBD1 (6 bases). Germline CDR1 is SGHVS and CDR2 is FNYEAQ. The CDR3 is made up of 16 amino acids. The CDR3 bases that were read are TGTGCCAGCAGCTTACAGACAGCAGGGGCCGGAAACACG. Translated, it gives CASSLQTAGAGNT. The CDR3 in its entirety is CASSLQTAGAGNTIYF.

On this clone itself: The read stops 3 residues short of the end of the CDR3; the missing end is completed from the germline J gene. V is TRBV19 and J is TRBJ2-1, with 13 bases lining up with TRBD2. From germline, CDR1 is LNHDA and CDR2 SQIVND (reference sequence). The CDR3 spans 16 residues. J lost 6 bases, V lost 3 bases, and 5 bases had no gene match. CDR3: CASSIRTSGSGNEQFF. Partial CDR3 DNA: TGTGCCAGTAGTATCAGGACTAGCGGGAGCGGCAATGAG.

Comment on this clone: From the germline J gene comes the end of the CDR3, since the read stops 3 residues before it. V gene TRBV19 combines with J gene TRBJ1-2; TRBD1 matches 9 bases. Germline V lookup: CDR1 LNHDA, CDR2 SQIVND (reference sequence). The CDR3 loop spans 15 amino acids. The CDR3 DNA, read in part, is TGTGCCAGTAGCGGGGGACAGGGCGGCACAGATACC. Translated, it gives CASSGGQGGTDT. The CDR3 in its entirety is CASSGGQGGTDTYTF.

With respect to this clone: The read terminates 3 residues ahead of where the CDR3 ends, so the germline J gene completes it. V and J are TRBV11-3 and TRBJ2-7; 10 bases fit TRBD1. The CDR3 is 14 residues long. Germline CDR1 and CDR2: SGHNT and YENEEA. The V and J ends lost 4 bases and 5 bases, in that order; junction bases with no gene match: 5. CDR3 protein: CASSSGTGVHEQYF. Partial CDR3 DNA: TGTGCCAGCAGCTCCGGGACAGGGGTTCACGAG. Variable domain in full (rest from reference TRBV11-3 and TRBJ2-7): EAGVVQSPRYKIIEKKQPVAFWCNPISGHNTLYWYLQNLGQGPELLIRYENEEAVDDSQLPKDRFSAERLKGVDSTLKIQPAELGDSAVYLCASSSGTGVHEQYFGPGTRLTVT.